This T cell receptor (beta chain) was captured by sequencing in a study of Ad26.COV2.S vaccination and SARS-CoV-2 variants. Overall study: Ad26.COV2.S was injected intramuscularly once or twice, 56 days apart.

Overall study findings and caveats: Overall T cell responses may have been underestimated by the analyses of TCR breadth and depth. Individuals receiving vaccine had higher spike-specific TCR breadth than placebo recipients did.

Of note for this clone: Its antigen remains unknown.

Only in-frame clones appear in the TCRdb table, and some are missing; sequencing was by immunoSEQ multiplex PCR. The table includes roughly 450,000 clones, about 93% detected once. CDR3 length: 16 amino acids. Deletions cut 6 bases from V and 8 bases from J, with 24 bases between. The germline V gene encodes CDR1 SGHNT and CDR2 YYREEE (reference sequence). Noted treatment: 19 received Ad26.COV2.S at low or high dose, single or two shots; about 5 received placebo; per-sample allocation not given. Vaccine and placebo recipients were sampled on day 63 after the first injection. The starting material was peripheral blood, obtained in a trial of Ad26.COV2.S vaccine versus placebo. The sequence was collected from a person aged 18-65 years who received the Ad26.COV2.S COVID-19 vaccine or a placebo. V is TRBV5-4 and J is TRBJ2-1; D is unresolved. This CDR3 is CASTRFSGQTEDEQFF. The CDR3 coding sequence is TGTGCCAGCACCCGGTTTTCAGGTCAAACTGAAGATGAGCAGTTCTTC. The full variable domain, with the rest looked up from reference TRBV5-4 and TRBJ2-1, is ETGVTQSPTHLIKTRGQQVTLRCSSQSGHNTVSWYQQALGQGPQFIFQYYREEENGRGNFPPRFSGLQFPNYSSELNVNALELDDSALYLCASTRFSGQTEDEQFFGPGTRLTVL.